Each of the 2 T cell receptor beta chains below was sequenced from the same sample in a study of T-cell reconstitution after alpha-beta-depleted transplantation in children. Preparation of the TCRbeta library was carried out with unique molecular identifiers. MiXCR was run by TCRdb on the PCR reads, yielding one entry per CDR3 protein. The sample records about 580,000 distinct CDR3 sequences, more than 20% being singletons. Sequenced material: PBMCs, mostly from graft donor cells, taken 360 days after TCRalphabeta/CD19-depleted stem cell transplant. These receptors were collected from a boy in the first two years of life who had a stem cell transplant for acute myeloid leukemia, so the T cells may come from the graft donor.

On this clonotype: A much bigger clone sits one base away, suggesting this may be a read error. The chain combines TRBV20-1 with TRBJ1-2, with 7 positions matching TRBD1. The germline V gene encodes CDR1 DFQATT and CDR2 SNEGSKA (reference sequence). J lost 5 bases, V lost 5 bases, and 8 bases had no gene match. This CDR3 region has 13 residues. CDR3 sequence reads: CSAYEGGPYGYTF. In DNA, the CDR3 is TGCAGTGCTTACGAAGGGGGCCCTTATGGCTACACCTTC.

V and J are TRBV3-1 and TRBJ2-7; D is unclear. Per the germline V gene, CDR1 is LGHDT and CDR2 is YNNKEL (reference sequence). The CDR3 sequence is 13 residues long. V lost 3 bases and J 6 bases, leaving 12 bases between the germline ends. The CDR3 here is CASSQLPSSEQYF. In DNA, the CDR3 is TGTGCCAGCAGCCAGCTACCATCGTCCGAGCAGTACTTC.